The 10 T cell receptor beta chains below come from one sample, sequenced in a study of CD8+ T cells in alopecia areata. Treatment given: oral pan-JAK inhibitor, 5-10 mg twice daily. cDNA reverse transcribed from extracted RNA served as the sequencing template. TCRdb's table, derived via immunoSEQ multiplex PCR, lists solely in-frame clones and lacks some. The data show 150,000 to 200,000 clones, roughly 60% seen once. Material: CD4+ T cells sorted from blood, obtained at week 24, from a patient treated with tofacitinib. These TCRs come from a human donor with alopecia areata.

V usage is TRBV29-1 and J usage is TRBJ2-2; tentative D call: TRBD1 (5 bases). There are 13 residues in the CDR3. Trimming cost V 7 bases and J 7 bases, with 16 bases left between them. Looked up from germline, CDR1 is SQVTM and CDR2 is ANQGSEA. The CDR3 bases are TGCAGCGCCCGGGCAGGGCTGGGCGGGGAGCTGTTTTTT. This sequence encodes CSARAGLGGELFF.

V and J are TRBV29-1 and TRBJ1-2; 8 bases agree with TRBD1. Germline V gene lookup returns CDR1 SQVTM and CDR2 ANQGSEA. Trimming cost V 7 bases and J 6 bases; bases outside gene matches: 13. The CDR3 loop spans 14 amino acids. The CDR3 here is CSGKHRGLNDGYTF. The CDR3 DNA is TGCAGCGGAAAACACAGGGGGTTAAACGATGGCTACACCTTC.

This chain joins TRBV2 and TRBJ1-5; D gene uncertain. CDR1 SNHLY and CDR2 FYNNEI come from the germline V gene. CDR3 length: 14 amino acids. Trimming cost V 3 bases and J 5 bases, with 11 bases left between them. The CDR3 loop reads CASSESFEDQPQHF. As DNA, the CDR3 is TGTGCCAGCAGTGAGAGTTTTGAAGATCAGCCCCAGCATTTT.

The chain links TRBV7-2 to TRBJ2-5, with D possibly matching TRBD1 (6 bases). Per germline, CDR1 SGHTA and CDR2 FQGNSA. The CDR3 covers 16 residues. The V end lost 5 bases, the J end lost 2 bases, and 18 bases lay between the germline ends. The CDR3 DNA sequence: TGTGCCAGCAGCCGGAATGGGGGCTTATGGCAAGAGACCCAGTACTTC. It is translated as CASSRNGGLWQETQYF.

This clone is labeled medium-sized. The V call is TRBV5-6, the J call TRBJ2-7; D is ambiguous. This CDR3 contains 13 residues. Germline assignment: CDR1 SGHDT and CDR2 YYEEEE. Deletions cut 4 bases from V and 7 bases from J, with 15 bases between. The CDR3 sequence is CASSPDQDGEQYF. CDR3 coding DNA: TGTGCCAGCAGCCCGGACCAAGACGGGGAGCAGTACTTC.

The chain has TRBV5-1 and TRBJ2-7; D call uncertain. Germline V CDR1 and CDR2: SGHRS, YFSETQ. CDR3 length equals 15 residues. Trimming shortened V by 0 bases and J by 2 bases, and 12 bases separated the two germline ends. CDR3 sequence reads: CASSLALPKTYEQYF. CDR3 DNA: TGCGCCAGCAGCTTGGCCTTACCGAAGACCTACGAGCAGTACTTC.

This clone showed up just a few times. The genes are TRBV29-1 and TRBJ2-3; 9 bases map to TRBD1. The V and J ends lost 7 bases and 4 bases, in that order; junction bases with no gene match: 9. This CDR3 is 14 amino acids long. Germline CDR1 reads SQVTM; CDR2 reads ANQGSEA. DNA of the CDR3: TGCAGCGCCGGGACAGGGAAATTTTCAGATACGCAGTATTTT. Translation gives CSAGTGKFSDTQYF.

V is TRBV18 and J is TRBJ2-7; 10 bases line up with TRBD1. With V trimmed by 4 bases and J by 6 bases, 6 bases remained unmatched. The CDR3 consists of 14 residues. Germline CDR1 and CDR2: KGHSH and LQKENI. The CDR3 DNA reads as TGTGCCAGCTCACAGGGACAGGGGTTTCTCGAGCAGTACTTC. It specifies CASSQGQGFLEQYF.

The gene calls are TRBV7-2 and TRBJ2-3; no clear D gene. This CDR3 is built from 15 residues. Per germline, CDR1 SGHTA and CDR2 FQGNSA. Trimming stripped 0 bases from V and 2 bases from J, with 9 bases between. CDR3 sequence: CASSLASRFTDTQYF. For the CDR3, the DNA is TGTGCCAGCAGCTTAGCTAGCAGATTCACAGATACGCAGTATTTT.

The sample holds a few counts of this clone. V usage is TRBV5-6 and J usage is TRBJ2-2; D uncertain. The V end was cut by 0 bases, the J end by 5 bases, with 11 bases between. Germline V CDR1 and CDR2: SGHDT, YYEEEE. CDR3 length: 15 amino acids. CDR3 region: CASSLGQTRTGELFF. In nucleotides, the CDR3 is TGTGCCAGCAGCTTGGGCCAGACAAGGACCGGGGAGCTGTTTTTT.